Below, 8 T cell receptor beta chains from the same sample are listed, as sequenced in a study of blood T cell repertoires in COVID-19. Profiling relied on immunoSEQ multiplex PCR, and the TCRdb table lists in-frame clones only, not all of them. This sample has a few hundred thousand clones, with approximately 90% found just once. Sequencing input: PBMCs or T cells enriched from blood (not recorded which). The receptors were sampled from a woman between 18 and 29 years old who had recovered from COVID-19.

The chain links TRBV5-4 to TRBJ2-2; maybe TRBD1 (5 bases). V was cut by 5 bases and J by 0 bases, with 8 bases left in between. The CDR3 contains 14 residues. CDR1 is SGHNT and CDR2 is YYREEE in the germline V gene (reference sequence). CDR3 amino acids: CASRSRANTGELFF. The DNA for the CDR3 is TGTGCCAGCAGATCCAGGGCGAACACCGGGGAGCTGTTTTTT.

The chain has TRBV5-5 and TRBJ2-2; 8 bases match TRBD1. The CDR3 contains 15 residues. Germline loops: CDR1 SGHKS, CDR2 YYEKEE (reference sequence). The V segment lost 4 bases and the J segment 5 bases; nucleotides outside the gene matches: 7. CDR3 coding DNA: TGTGCCAGCAGCCAGGACAGGGTACGGACCGGGGAGCTGTTTTTT. It specifies CASSQDRVRTGELFF.

DNA for the CDR3: TGCGCCAGCAGCTTAGAGGGCCCGAGCTCCTACGAGCAGTACTTC. Translated: CASSLEGPSSYEQYF. V usage is TRBV5-1 and J usage is TRBJ2-7, with a possible D match to TRBD2 (5 bases). V was clipped by 2 bases and J by 0 bases, with 12 bases between them. The CDR3 length is 15 residues. Germline CDR1 SGHRS, CDR2 YFSETQ.

This clone was recorded a few times. V usage is TRBV30 and J usage is TRBJ1-2, with 8 bases fitting TRBD1. V dropped 3 bases and J dropped 4; count of bases not matched to a gene: 7. In germline, CDR1 is GTSNPN, CDR2 SVGIG (reference sequence). The CDR3 spans 14 residues. CDR3 DNA sequence: TGTGCCTGGAGACCTTTCGGACAGGGCTATGGCTACACCTTC. Protein sequence: CAWRPFGQGYGYTF.

V gene TRBV29-1 combines with J gene TRBJ1-2; maybe TRBD1 (5 bases). Germline CDR1 SQVTM, CDR2 ANQGSEA. The CDR3 totals 12 residues. The germline V and J ends were trimmed by 3 bases and 4 bases, with 9 bases remaining between them. CDR3 region: CSVDSGGYGYTF. The CDR3 nucleotides read TGCAGCGTTGATTCGGGGGGCTATGGCTACACCTTC.

The rearrangement links TRBV27 to TRBJ2-7, with 7 positions matching TRBD2. Trimming cost V 4 bases and J 2 bases; bases outside gene matches: 8. CDR1 and CDR2 from the germline V gene are MNHEY and SMNVEV (reference sequence). CDR3 length: 15 residues. CDR3 sequence reads: CASSWGGSDAYEQYF. Written as DNA, the CDR3 is TGTGCCAGCAGTTGGGGAGGGAGCGATGCCTACGAGCAGTACTTC.

The CDR3 region is CASSLGGHTDTQYF. The CDR3 coding sequence is TGTGCCAGCAGCTTGGGCGGACACACAGATACGCAGTATTTT. The chain links TRBV7-9 to TRBJ2-3, with a possible D match to TRBD1 (5 bases). The CDR3 consists of 14 residues. CDR1 is SEHNR, CDR2 FQNEAQ, per germline (reference sequence). V was cut by 3 bases and J by 2 bases, with 9 bases left in between. Combining the CDR3 with reference TRBV7-9 and TRBJ2-3 gives the whole variable domain DTGVSQNPRHKITKRGQNVTFRCDPISEHNRLYWYRQTLGQGPEFLTYFQNEAQLEKSRLLSDRFSAERPKGSFSTLEIQRTEQGDSAMYLCASSLGGHTDTQYFGPGTRLTVL.

This clone was counted a few times. V gene TRBV27 combines with J gene TRBJ1-1, with D perhaps TRBD1 (6 bases). The CDR3 contains 12 residues. The germline V and J ends were trimmed by 0 bases and 10 bases, with 9 bases remaining between them. The germline V gene encodes CDR1 MNHEY and CDR2 SMNVEV (reference sequence). CDR3 in amino acids: CASSLSTGRAFF. For the CDR3, the DNA is TGTGCCAGCAGTTTATCCACAGGGCGAGCTTTCTTT.